Listed below are T cell receptor beta chains from one sample, sequenced in a study of T cell responses to AZD1222 COVID-19 vaccine. The repertoire was sequenced with immunoSEQ multiplex PCR; TCRdb's copy has only in-frame clones and lacks some. The sample lists 120,000 to 150,000 clones, around nine tenths occurring once. Source: peripheral blood, taken on day 0 of AZD1222 vaccination. These receptors originate from an adult in good health. CDR3s include the opening cysteine and the closing phenylalanine or tryptophan. A D gene is named only where the DNA matches it firmly. Rows give clone size only sometimes, using once, few, many, or a class for an expanded clone.

CDR3	DNA	D	V	J	size
CASSSSGRTDTQYF	TGTGCCAGTAGTTCTAGCGGGCGCACAGATACGCAGTATTTT	TRBD2	TRBV19	TRBJ2-3	NA
CASSGEREEETQYF	TGTGCCAGCAGCGGGGAACGGGAAGAAGAGACCCAGTACTTC	NA	TRBV14	TRBJ2-5	NA
CASSLILGAGNEQFF	TGTGCCAGCAGCTTAATCTTGGGGGCGGGGAATGAGCAGTTCTTC	NA	TRBV7-9	TRBJ2-1	NA
CASSARQGSYEQYF	TGTGCCAGCAGCGCCCGGCAGGGCAGCTACGAGCAGTACTTC	NA	TRBV7-9	TRBJ2-7	NA
CASSLVISEKLFF	TGTGCCAGCAGTTTGGTCATCTCTGAAAAACTGTTTTTT	NA	TRBV27	TRBJ1-4	NA
CASSQAGTLGTGELFF	TGTGCCAGCAGCCAAGCCGGGACTTTGGGAACCGGGGAGCTGTTTTTT	NA	TRBV3-1/TRBV3-2	TRBJ2-2	once
CASSQVDSINEQFF	TGCGCCAGCAGCCAAGTCGATAGCATCAATGAGCAGTTCTTC	NA	TRBV4-3	TRBJ2-1	once
CASSFFGGGPNEQFF	TGTGCCAGCAGCTTCTTCGGCGGGGGGCCCAATGAGCAGTTCTTC	TRBD2	TRBV5-4	TRBJ2-1	once
CASSIGQGWTEAFF	TGTGCCAGTAGTATCGGACAGGGATGGACTGAAGCTTTCTTT	TRBD1	TRBV19	TRBJ1-1	NA
CASNGGGIETQYF	TGTGCCAGCAACGGCGGGGGCATCGAGACCCAGTACTTC	NA	TRBV2	TRBJ2-5	NA
CASGYSGANVLTF	TGTGCCAGCGGATACTCTGGGGCCAACGTCCTGACTTTC	NA	TRBV19	TRBJ2-6	NA
CASSQGGYRSGAFF	TGTGCCAGCAGCCAAGGGGGTTACAGATCTGGAGCTTTCTTT	NA	TRBV13	TRBJ1-1	NA
CASSSPGTGSSYNSPLHF	TGCGCCAGCAGCTCGCCCGGGACAGGGAGCTCCTATAATTCACCCCTCCACTTT	TRBD1	TRBV5-1	TRBJ1-6	NA
CANPGQGTNQPQHF	TGTGCCAACCCTGGACAGGGAACCAATCAGCCCCAGCATTTT	TRBD1	TRBV27	TRBJ1-5	NA
CASVQSSYNEQFF	TGTGCCAGCGTCCAGAGCTCCTACAATGAGCAGTTCTTC	NA	TRBV7-8	TRBJ2-1	NA
CSVGSAYTGELFF	TGCAGCGTGGGGAGTGCCTACACCGGGGAGCTGTTTTTT	NA	TRBV29-1	TRBJ2-2	NA
CASSLLPTGPPFISGNTIYF	TGCGCCAGCAGCTTGCTACCCACAGGGCCTCCGTTTATCTCTGGAAACACCATATATTTT	NA	TRBV5-1	TRBJ1-3	NA
CASSLVGGGNTIYF	TGTGCCAGCAGCTTAGTGGGAGGGGGAAACACCATATATTTT	NA	TRBV7-8	TRBJ1-3	NA
CASSPGTDNEQFF	TGTGCCAGCTCACCGGGGACAGACAATGAGCAGTTCTTC	TRBD1	TRBV18	TRBJ2-1	NA
CATSEPRTSGYNEQFF	TGTGCCACCAGTGAACCCCGGACTAGCGGCTACAATGAGCAGTTCTTC	TRBD2	TRBV24-1	TRBJ2-1	NA
CASFKNIQYF	TGTGCCAGCTTTAAAAACATTCAGTACTTC	NA	TRBV27	TRBJ2-4	NA
CASSVGGGPNQPQHF	TGTGCCAGCAGCGTAGGAGGGGGCCCCAATCAGCCCCAGCATTTT	TRBD1	TRBV9	TRBJ1-5	once
CASSYQGTQYF	TGTGCCAGCAGTTACCAGGGAACACAGTATTTT	NA	TRBV6-5	TRBJ2-3	NA
CASSYSGTGGNYGYTF	TGTGCCAGCAGTTACTCTGGGACAGGGGGTAACTATGGCTACACCTTC	TRBD1	TRBV6-5	TRBJ1-2	NA
CASSFGQGHLNTEAFF	TGTGCCAGCAGCTTCGGACAGGGTCATCTGAACACTGAAGCTTTCTTT	TRBD1	TRBV5-4	TRBJ1-1	NA
CASSQDLTGNYEQYF	TGTGCCAGCAGCCAAGATTTAACTGGGAACTACGAGCAGTACTTC	NA	TRBV4-2	TRBJ2-7	NA
CASSSTGEDGNGYTF	TGCGCCAGCAGCTCGACAGGGGAAGATGGAAATGGCTACACCTTC	TRBD1	TRBV5-1	TRBJ1-2	NA
CASSETGGITEAFF	TGTGCCAGCAGCGAGACAGGGGGGATCACTGAAGCTTTCTTT	TRBD1	TRBV5-6	TRBJ1-1	NA
CASSSDSFDEQFF	TGTGCCAGCAGCTCGGACAGTTTCGATGAGCAGTTCTTC	NA	TRBV7-3	TRBJ2-1	once
CASSSRRDDASYNEQFF	TGTGCCAGCAGCAGTCGGAGGGACGATGCCTCCTACAATGAGCAGTTCTTC	NA	TRBV7-3	TRBJ2-1	NA
CSAGSSYEQYF	TGCAGTGCGGGGAGCTCCTACGAGCAGTACTTC	NA	TRBV20-1	TRBJ2-7	NA
CASSLETAYGYTF	TGTGCCAGCAGCTTGGAGACAGCCTATGGCTACACCTTC	NA	TRBV5-4	TRBJ1-2	NA
CAISERTGRDQPQHF	TGTGCCATCAGTGAGCGGACAGGGCGGGATCAGCCCCAGCATTTT	TRBD1	TRBV10-3	TRBJ1-5	once
CASSLRDRETQYF	TGTGCCAGCAGCTTAAGGGACAGAGAGACCCAGTACTTC	TRBD1	TRBV7-2	TRBJ2-5	NA
CASSIAKGGGLYEQYF	TGTGCCAGTAGTATAGCCAAGGGCGGCGGACTCTACGAGCAGTACTTC	NA	TRBV19	TRBJ2-7	NA
CSVERWQGDEQYF	TGCAGCGTTGAAAGGTGGCAGGGGGACGAGCAGTACTTC	TRBD1	TRBV29-1	TRBJ2-7	NA
CASSFGTEAFF	TGTGCCAGCAGTTTTGGTACTGAAGCTTTCTTT	NA	TRBV28	TRBJ1-1	NA
CASSLAVGGGGEKLFF	TGTGCCAGCAGCTTAGCGGTAGGGGGAGGGGGAGAAAAACTGTTTTTT	NA	TRBV7-2	TRBJ1-4	NA
CASTGGGTGELFF	TGTGCCAGCACGGGGGGAGGGACCGGGGAGCTGTTTTTT	TRBD2	TRBV2	TRBJ2-2	NA
CASSLFGLGGNEQYF	TGTGCCAGCAGCTTATTCGGACTAGGTGGTAACGAGCAGTACTTC	TRBD2	TRBV7-2	TRBJ2-7	NA